This T cell receptor (beta chain) was captured by sequencing in a study of T cells in Graves' hyperthyroidism and ophthalmopathy. Germline V lookup: CDR1 SEHNR, CDR2 FQNEAQ (reference sequence). V lost 5 bases and J 3 bases, leaving 17 bases between the germline ends. CDR3 length: 17 residues. Amplified TCR beta CDR3 regions derived from RNA transcripts. TCR CDR3 regions were first amplified by RT-PCR with HTBI primers. MiXCR, run by TCRdb on the multiplex PCR reads, gives a single entry per CDR3 protein. The sample carries 130,000 or so distinct CDR3 sequences, roughly a fifth recorded once. The rearrangement uses TRBV7-9 and TRBJ2-6; the D gene is possibly TRBD2 (7 bases). The sample was blood. This receptor was obtained from a woman between 50 and 59 years old with Graves' hyperthyroidism that later progressed to Graves' ophthalmopathy. CDR3 in DNA: TGTGCCAGCAGCCCCATTAGGGGGGGAGGTGGGGCCAACGTCCTGACTTTC. This gives the protein CASSPIRGGGGANVLTF.